The entry below describes one T cell receptor (beta chain). Antigen specificity is unknown. Produced via immunoSEQ multiplex PCR; TCRdb's table is partial and in-frame only. Among 95,000 to 100,000 clones listed, approximately 86% were seen once. The data were taken from a study of T cell responses to AZD1222 COVID-19 vaccine. Across the whole study: The study pooled second doses at about 4 or about 12 weeks. Study conclusions and caveats: Baseline serology detected seropositivity in only a handful of AZD1222 recipients. Spike-specific TCR breadth and depth went up after people got two AZD1222 doses.

V lost 2 bases to trimming and J lost 4 bases, with 17 bases between them. This CDR3 spans 16 amino acids. Germline V gene data show CDR1 as KGHSH and CDR2 as LQKENI. The sequenced sample was peripheral blood, obtained on day 0 of AZD1222 vaccination. The genes are TRBV18 and TRBJ1-1, with D possibly matching TRBD1 (6 bases). The clonotype was recovered from an adult in good health. CDR3 region: CASSPSGGAEGTEAFF. In DNA, the CDR3 is TGTGCCAGCTCACCAAGCGGGGGGGCCGAGGGCACTGAAGCTTTCTTT.